This TCR beta chain was captured in a study of molecular identifiers for immune sequencing clone quantification. Study-wide findings and caveats: With a barcode shared among identical TCR molecules, highly expanded clone sizes could be underestimated.

In its sample, this clonotype was seen many times. The antigen remains unidentified. Previously described methods and listed TCR primers were employed for the bulk TCR libraries. TCRdb re-called the PCR reads through MiXCR, storing one row per CDR3 protein. This sample carries 550,000 to 750,000 distinct CDR3 sequences, about 20% of them seen once, and the ten largest clones take 0.85%. Germline V lookup: CDR1 MNHEY, CDR2 SMNVEV (reference sequence). Trimming took 2 bases from V and 1 from J, leaving 11 bases between them. The length of the CDR3 is 15 residues. The origin of this receptor is a human donor in good health. Some libraries in this study had Jurkat cell RNA spiked in. The V and J genes are TRBV27 and TRBJ1-1; the D gene is possibly TRBD1 (5 bases). Source material: naive CD8+ T cells from blood, with Jurkat cell RNA spiked in. As to subset: FACS-sorted CD8+CD4-CCR7+CD45RA+ naive T cells. The CDR3 nucleotides are TGTGCCAGCAGTTTAGCCCCCGGGGGGAACACTGAAGCTTTCTTT. It translates to CASSLAPGGNTEAFF.